This TCR beta chain was sequenced in a study of identical twins (dated by TCRdb to about 2016). With regard to the full study: To test whether fetal clonotypes persist, the study used deep sequencing on TCR alpha and beta repertoires from monozygotic twins, unrelated adults of various ages, and cord blood. Replicate twin experiments were performed at different times using different library preparation protocols to rule out contamination.

The investigation overall reported the following: Recombination models systematically underestimated out-of-frame TCR alpha sharing in monozygotic twins but agreed with sharing between unrelated individuals. Fewer insertions were carried by abundant cord blood beta clonotypes, a similar but weaker trend appeared in young adult naive repertoires, and no such trend appeared in memory repertoires. Invariant T cells such as MAIT and iNKT could partly confound zero-insertion analyses, although diverse VJ usage argued against such confounding for most clonotypes. Compared with coincidental sharing between unrelated individuals, an excess of low generation-probability sequences was observed among out-of-frame TCR alpha sequences shared between twins. Conclusions relied on cross-sectional statistical analysis, since the same donors could not be followed over many years. A weaker excess of twin sharing was found in beta out-of-frame sequences because the signal-to-noise ratio was lowered by fewer shared sequences.

This clonotype occurred a few times. Its antigen is unknown. Qualities for individual bases were not recorded, and no much larger clone is one base off. All donors were healthy Caucasians. The twin cohort consisted of three pairs of female monozygotic twins, all aged roughly 18 to 30 years. The RNA used for TCR libraries was isolated from peripheral blood mononuclear cells. The library was obtained by 5' RACE. Reads for this sample came from an Illumina HiSeq 2000. Template switching introduced a universal primer binding site; the final cDNA contained a unique molecular identifier, enabling accurate counting of TCR cDNA molecules. Specific primers in the conserved constant-segment region were used to synthesize first-strand cDNA for TCR alpha and beta chains. To control for contamination, every cDNA library was double barcoded, receiving both a SMART-Mk sample barcode and Illumina barcodes. TruSeq adapter sequences and Illumina sample barcodes were added in two successive PCR steps. Sequencing of the TCR alpha and beta cDNA libraries was done on the Illumina HiSeq platform using custom primers. The published analysis was carried out like this. Raw reads were processed with MiGEC to extract unique molecular identifiers, and MiXCR was used to determine CDR3 positions. Recombination models were inferred per individual with the repgenHMM and IGoR tools using an EM algorithm. The analysis of shared clonotypes was done with the tcR package in R, with sharing normalized by the product of cloneset sizes. To study raw recombination free of thymic and clonal selection effects, out-of-frame nonproductive sequences were analyzed. TCRdb passed the public sequencing reads through fastp at Q25 and MiXCR, retaining productive beta sequences. Identical CDR3 protein sequences are pooled into one entry, listed with their most common genes and DNA. The authors' filters were not applied to this entry. Recorded for this sample are under 1 million distinct CDR3 sequences; about 12% of them occurred a single time. The ten largest make up roughly 1.6% of the sample.

V is pared back by 3 bases and J by 9 bases, with 15 bases lying between the germline termini. As encoded in the germline V gene, CDR1 is MDHEN while CDR2 is SYDVKM. The CDR3 goes from the cysteine to the phenylalanine over 14 residues. Just CDR3 DNA is preserved here, 42 bases in frame from base 1. These data also featured in a second study, about yellow fever vaccine responses in identical twins. That second publication adds: The T cell response to vaccination in identical twins was reported by the authors to appear partly convergent and partly personalized. The study precisely tracked vaccine-responding T cell clones in identical twins.

The V and J genes are TRBV28 and TRBJ2-1; the D gene could be either TRBD1 or TRBD2, each agreeing at 6 bases. Sequenced sample: PBMCs. The sequence came from a woman under 30 in good health. The DNA sequence is as follows: TGTGCCAGCAGTTTTAGTCCGGGGGCAGGTGAGCAGTTCTTC. It is translated as CASSFSPGAGEQFF.